The 3 T cell receptor beta chains below come from one sample, sequenced in a study of cytomegalovirus exposure and HLA in healthy donors. Profiled with immunoSEQ multiplex PCR; TCRdb holds only in-frame clones, not every one. The data hold about 170,000 clones, with around nine tenths observed a single time. Sequenced: PBMCs. These receptors were taken from a man aged 18 to 30 in good health and CMV-seropositive.

This chain joins TRBV9 and TRBJ1-2; TRBD1 might be the D (6 bases). This CDR3 contains 14 residues. V was shortened by 4 bases and J by 2 bases, with 12 bases between the two germline ends. Germline V gene data show CDR1 as SGDLS and CDR2 as YYNGEE. Here the CDR3 reads CASSHPTGNYGYTF. CDR3 sequence (DNA): TGTGCCAGCAGCCACCCGACAGGAAACTATGGCTACACCTTC. Combining the CDR3 with reference TRBV9 and TRBJ1-2 gives the whole variable domain DSGVTQTPKHLITATGQRVTLRCSPRSGDLSVYWYQQSLDQGLQFLIQYYNGEERAKGNILERFSAQQFPDLHSELNLSSLELGDSALYFCASSHPTGNYGYTFGSGTRLTVV.

The V call is TRBV18, the J call TRBJ1-1, with D possibly TRBD1 on 6 matching bases. The CDR3 extends over 15 amino acids. Trimming cost V 2 bases and J 3 bases, with 13 bases left between them. The V gene's germline CDR1 is KGHSH and CDR2 LQKENI. The CDR3 sequence: CASSPTAAGDTEAFF. CDR3 in DNA: TGTGCCAGCTCACCAACAGCGGCAGGGGACACTGAAGCTTTCTTT.

V and J are TRBV5-1 and TRBJ2-7; 8 bases align to TRBD2. From germline, CDR1 is SGHRS and CDR2 YFSETQ. The CDR3 sequence is 15 residues long. The V segment lost 1 base and the J segment 2 bases; nucleotides outside the gene matches: 5. The CDR3 region is CASSLLSGGPYEQYF. CDR3 DNA: TGCGCCAGCAGCTTGTTAAGCGGGGGTCCCTACGAGCAGTACTTC.